This T cell receptor (beta chain) was profiled in a study of identical twins. A few counts support this clonotype. TCRdb fed the 5' RACE reads into MiXCR, producing one record per CDR3 protein. The sample consists of about 240,000 distinct CDR3 sequences, roughly an eighth of them appearing once. The CDR3 length is 16 residues. The germline V gene has CDR1 LNHNV and CDR2 YYDKDF (reference sequence). Germline trimming cut 5 bases from V and 5 bases from J; bases unmatched to any gene: 12. These data also featured in a second study, about yellow fever vaccine responses in identical twins.

The chain joins TRBV15 to TRBJ2-1, with TRBD2 identical over 7 bases. Input material: memory (CD45RO+) T cells sorted from blood. The source of this sequence is a woman between 18 and 29 years old in good health. The chain's CDR3 is CATSALAGVYHNEQFF. The CDR3 region has the DNA TGTGCCACCAGCGCCCTGGCGGGAGTCTACCACAATGAGCAGTTCTTC.